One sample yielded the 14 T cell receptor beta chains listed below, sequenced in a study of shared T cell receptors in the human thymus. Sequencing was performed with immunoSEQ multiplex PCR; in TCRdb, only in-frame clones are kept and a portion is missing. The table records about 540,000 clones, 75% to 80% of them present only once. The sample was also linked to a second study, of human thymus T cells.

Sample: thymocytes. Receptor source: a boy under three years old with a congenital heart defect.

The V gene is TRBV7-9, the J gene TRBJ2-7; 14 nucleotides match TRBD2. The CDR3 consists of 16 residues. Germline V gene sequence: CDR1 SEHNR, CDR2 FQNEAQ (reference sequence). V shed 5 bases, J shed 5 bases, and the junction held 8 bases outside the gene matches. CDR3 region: CASSTGTSGRGHEQYF. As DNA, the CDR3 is TGTGCCAGCAGCACCGGGACTAGCGGGAGAGGCCACGAGCAGTACTTC.

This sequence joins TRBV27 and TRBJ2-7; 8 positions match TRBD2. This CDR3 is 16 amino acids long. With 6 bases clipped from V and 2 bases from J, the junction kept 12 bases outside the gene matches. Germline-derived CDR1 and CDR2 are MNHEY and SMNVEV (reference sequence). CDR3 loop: CASSLRPGLGPYEQYF. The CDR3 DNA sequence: TGTGCCAGCAGCCTCCGACCGGGACTAGGTCCCTACGAGCAGTACTTC.

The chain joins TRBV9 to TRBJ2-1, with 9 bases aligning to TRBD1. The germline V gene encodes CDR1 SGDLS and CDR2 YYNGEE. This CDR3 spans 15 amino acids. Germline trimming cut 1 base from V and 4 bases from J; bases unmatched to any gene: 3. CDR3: CASSVTGGGYNEQFF. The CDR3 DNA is TGTGCCAGCAGCGTAACAGGGGGCGGTTACAATGAGCAGTTCTTC.

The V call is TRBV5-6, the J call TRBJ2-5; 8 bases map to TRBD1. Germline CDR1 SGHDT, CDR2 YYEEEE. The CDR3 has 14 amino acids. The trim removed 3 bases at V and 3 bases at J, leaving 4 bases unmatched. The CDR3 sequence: CASSSLTGEETQYF. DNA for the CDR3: TGTGCCAGCAGCTCTCTGACAGGGGAAGAGACCCAGTACTTC.

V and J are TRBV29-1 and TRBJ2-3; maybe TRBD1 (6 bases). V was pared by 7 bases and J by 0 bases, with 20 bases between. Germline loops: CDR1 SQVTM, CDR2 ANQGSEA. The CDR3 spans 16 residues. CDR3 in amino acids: CSALTGPTPSTDTQYF. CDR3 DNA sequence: TGCAGCGCCCTGACAGGCCCCACCCCTAGCACAGATACGCAGTATTTT.

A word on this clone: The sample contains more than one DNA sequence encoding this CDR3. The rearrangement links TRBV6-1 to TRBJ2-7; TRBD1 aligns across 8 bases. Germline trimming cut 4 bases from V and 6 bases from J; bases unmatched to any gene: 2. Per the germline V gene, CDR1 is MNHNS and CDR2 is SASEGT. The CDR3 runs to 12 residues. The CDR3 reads CASSGDRGEQYF. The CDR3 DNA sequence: TGTGCCAGCAGTGGCGACAGGGGCGAGCAGTACTTC.

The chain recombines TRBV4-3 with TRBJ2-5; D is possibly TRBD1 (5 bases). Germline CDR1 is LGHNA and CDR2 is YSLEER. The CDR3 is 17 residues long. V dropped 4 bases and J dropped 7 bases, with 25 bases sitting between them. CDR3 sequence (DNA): TGCGCCAGCAGCCCGAAGGCTGGCAGTTCTCGCAGGGCGACCCAGTACTTC. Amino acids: CASSPKAGSSRRATQYF.

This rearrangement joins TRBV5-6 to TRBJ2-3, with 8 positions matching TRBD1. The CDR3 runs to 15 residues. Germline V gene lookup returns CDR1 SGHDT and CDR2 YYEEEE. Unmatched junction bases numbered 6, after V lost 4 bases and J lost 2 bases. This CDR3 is CASSPQGAITDTQYF. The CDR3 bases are TGTGCCAGCAGCCCTCAGGGGGCCATCACAGATACGCAGTATTTT. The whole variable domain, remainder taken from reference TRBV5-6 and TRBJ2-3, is DAGVTQSPTHLIKTRGQQVTLRCSPKSGHDTVSWYQQALGQGPQFIFQYYEEEERQRGNFPDRFSGHQFPNYSSELNVNALLLGDSALYLCASSPQGAITDTQYFGPGTRLTVL.

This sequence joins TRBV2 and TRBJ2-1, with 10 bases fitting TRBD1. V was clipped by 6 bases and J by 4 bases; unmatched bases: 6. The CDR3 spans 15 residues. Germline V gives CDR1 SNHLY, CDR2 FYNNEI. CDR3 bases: TGTGCCAGCAGGAGAGGACAGGGGGTTTACAATGAGCAGTTCTTC. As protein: CASRRGQGVYNEQFF.

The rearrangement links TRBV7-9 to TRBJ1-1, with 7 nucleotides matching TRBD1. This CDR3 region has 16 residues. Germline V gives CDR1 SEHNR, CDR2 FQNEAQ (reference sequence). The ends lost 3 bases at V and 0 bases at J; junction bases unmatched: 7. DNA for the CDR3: TGTGCCAGCAGCTTCTCTTGGGGACAGATGAACACTGAAGCTTTCTTT. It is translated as CASSFSWGQMNTEAFF.

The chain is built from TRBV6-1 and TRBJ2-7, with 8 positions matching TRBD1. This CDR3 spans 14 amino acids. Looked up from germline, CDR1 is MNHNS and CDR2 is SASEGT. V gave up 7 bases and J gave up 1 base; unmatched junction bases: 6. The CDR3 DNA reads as TGTGCCAGCAAGGGACAGGCCTTATCCTACGAGCAGTACTTC. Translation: CASKGQALSYEQYF.

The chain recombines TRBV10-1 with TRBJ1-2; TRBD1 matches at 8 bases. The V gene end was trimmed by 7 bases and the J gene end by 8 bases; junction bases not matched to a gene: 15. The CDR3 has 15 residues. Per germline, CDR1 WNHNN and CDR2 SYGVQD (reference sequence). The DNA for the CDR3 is TGCGCCAGCAACCCTAGGACAGGGCGCCTGGGGGGCTACACCTTC. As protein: CASNPRTGRLGGYTF.

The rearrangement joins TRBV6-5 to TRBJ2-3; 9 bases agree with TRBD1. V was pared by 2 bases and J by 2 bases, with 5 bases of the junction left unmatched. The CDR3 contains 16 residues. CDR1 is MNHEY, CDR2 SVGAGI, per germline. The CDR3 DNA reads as TGTGCCAGCAGTTACGGGGGGGACAGGGCCACAGATACGCAGTATTTT. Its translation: CASSYGGDRATDTQYF.

CDR3 amino acids: CASSQQWPREQETQYF. The DNA for the CDR3 is TGTGCCAGCAGCCAGCAGTGGCCAAGGGAGCAAGAGACCCAGTACTTC. V is TRBV5-6 and J is TRBJ2-5; D is perhaps TRBD2 (5 bases). The ends were cut back, 4 bases at V and 2 bases at J, with 18 bases in the middle. Germline CDR1 and CDR2: SGHDT and YYEEEE. The CDR3 spans 16 residues.